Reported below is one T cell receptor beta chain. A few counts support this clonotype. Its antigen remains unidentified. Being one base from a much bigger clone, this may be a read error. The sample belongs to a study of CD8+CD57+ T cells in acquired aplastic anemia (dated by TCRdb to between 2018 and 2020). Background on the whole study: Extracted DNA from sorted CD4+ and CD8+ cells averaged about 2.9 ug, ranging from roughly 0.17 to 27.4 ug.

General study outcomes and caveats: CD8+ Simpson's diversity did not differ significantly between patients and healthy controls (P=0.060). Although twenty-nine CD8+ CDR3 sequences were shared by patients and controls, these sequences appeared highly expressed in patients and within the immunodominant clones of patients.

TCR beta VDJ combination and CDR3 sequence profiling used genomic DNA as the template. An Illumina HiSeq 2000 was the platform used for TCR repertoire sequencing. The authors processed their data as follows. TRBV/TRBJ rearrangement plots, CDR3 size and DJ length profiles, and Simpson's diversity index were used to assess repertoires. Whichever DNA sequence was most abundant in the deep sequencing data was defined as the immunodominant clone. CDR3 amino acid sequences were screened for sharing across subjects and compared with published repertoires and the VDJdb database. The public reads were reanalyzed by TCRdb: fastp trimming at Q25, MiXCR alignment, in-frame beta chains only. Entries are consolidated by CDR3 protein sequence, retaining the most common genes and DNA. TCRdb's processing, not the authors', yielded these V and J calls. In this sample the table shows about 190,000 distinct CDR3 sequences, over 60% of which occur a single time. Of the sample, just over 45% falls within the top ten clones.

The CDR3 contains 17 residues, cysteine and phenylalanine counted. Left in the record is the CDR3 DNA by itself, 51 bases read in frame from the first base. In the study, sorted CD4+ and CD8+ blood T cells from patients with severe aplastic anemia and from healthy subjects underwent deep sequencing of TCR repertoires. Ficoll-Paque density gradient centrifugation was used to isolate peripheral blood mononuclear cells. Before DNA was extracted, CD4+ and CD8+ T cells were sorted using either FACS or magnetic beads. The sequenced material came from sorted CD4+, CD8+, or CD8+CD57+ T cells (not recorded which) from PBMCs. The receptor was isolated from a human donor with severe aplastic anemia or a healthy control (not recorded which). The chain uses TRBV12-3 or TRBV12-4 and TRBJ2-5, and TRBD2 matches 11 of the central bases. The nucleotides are TGTGCCGGCAGCATTACTCTAGCGGGGGGAACGGGAGAGACCCAGTACTTC. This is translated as CAGSITLAGGTGETQYF.